This T cell receptor (beta chain) was found in a study of tumor-infiltrating lymphocytes in oesophageal squamous cell carcinoma. This CDR3 contains 15 residues. Deletions cut 4 bases from V and 0 bases from J, with 12 bases between. Germline V lookup: CDR1 SGHVS, CDR2 FNYEAQ. TCRdb independently ran MiXCR on the PCR reads; one entry per CDR3 protein. The repertoire holds about 15,000 distinct CDR3 sequences, with approximately 48% as singletons. The genes are TRBV7-6 and TRBJ2-5; tentatively, D is TRBD1 or TRBD2 (5 bases each). Material for sequencing was blood. The sequence came from a male donor with esophageal squamous cell carcinoma. The CDR3, as DNA: TGTGCCAGCAGCTATGGGGGAACGTACCAAGAGACCCAGTACTTC. Its protein product is CASSYGGTYQETQYF.